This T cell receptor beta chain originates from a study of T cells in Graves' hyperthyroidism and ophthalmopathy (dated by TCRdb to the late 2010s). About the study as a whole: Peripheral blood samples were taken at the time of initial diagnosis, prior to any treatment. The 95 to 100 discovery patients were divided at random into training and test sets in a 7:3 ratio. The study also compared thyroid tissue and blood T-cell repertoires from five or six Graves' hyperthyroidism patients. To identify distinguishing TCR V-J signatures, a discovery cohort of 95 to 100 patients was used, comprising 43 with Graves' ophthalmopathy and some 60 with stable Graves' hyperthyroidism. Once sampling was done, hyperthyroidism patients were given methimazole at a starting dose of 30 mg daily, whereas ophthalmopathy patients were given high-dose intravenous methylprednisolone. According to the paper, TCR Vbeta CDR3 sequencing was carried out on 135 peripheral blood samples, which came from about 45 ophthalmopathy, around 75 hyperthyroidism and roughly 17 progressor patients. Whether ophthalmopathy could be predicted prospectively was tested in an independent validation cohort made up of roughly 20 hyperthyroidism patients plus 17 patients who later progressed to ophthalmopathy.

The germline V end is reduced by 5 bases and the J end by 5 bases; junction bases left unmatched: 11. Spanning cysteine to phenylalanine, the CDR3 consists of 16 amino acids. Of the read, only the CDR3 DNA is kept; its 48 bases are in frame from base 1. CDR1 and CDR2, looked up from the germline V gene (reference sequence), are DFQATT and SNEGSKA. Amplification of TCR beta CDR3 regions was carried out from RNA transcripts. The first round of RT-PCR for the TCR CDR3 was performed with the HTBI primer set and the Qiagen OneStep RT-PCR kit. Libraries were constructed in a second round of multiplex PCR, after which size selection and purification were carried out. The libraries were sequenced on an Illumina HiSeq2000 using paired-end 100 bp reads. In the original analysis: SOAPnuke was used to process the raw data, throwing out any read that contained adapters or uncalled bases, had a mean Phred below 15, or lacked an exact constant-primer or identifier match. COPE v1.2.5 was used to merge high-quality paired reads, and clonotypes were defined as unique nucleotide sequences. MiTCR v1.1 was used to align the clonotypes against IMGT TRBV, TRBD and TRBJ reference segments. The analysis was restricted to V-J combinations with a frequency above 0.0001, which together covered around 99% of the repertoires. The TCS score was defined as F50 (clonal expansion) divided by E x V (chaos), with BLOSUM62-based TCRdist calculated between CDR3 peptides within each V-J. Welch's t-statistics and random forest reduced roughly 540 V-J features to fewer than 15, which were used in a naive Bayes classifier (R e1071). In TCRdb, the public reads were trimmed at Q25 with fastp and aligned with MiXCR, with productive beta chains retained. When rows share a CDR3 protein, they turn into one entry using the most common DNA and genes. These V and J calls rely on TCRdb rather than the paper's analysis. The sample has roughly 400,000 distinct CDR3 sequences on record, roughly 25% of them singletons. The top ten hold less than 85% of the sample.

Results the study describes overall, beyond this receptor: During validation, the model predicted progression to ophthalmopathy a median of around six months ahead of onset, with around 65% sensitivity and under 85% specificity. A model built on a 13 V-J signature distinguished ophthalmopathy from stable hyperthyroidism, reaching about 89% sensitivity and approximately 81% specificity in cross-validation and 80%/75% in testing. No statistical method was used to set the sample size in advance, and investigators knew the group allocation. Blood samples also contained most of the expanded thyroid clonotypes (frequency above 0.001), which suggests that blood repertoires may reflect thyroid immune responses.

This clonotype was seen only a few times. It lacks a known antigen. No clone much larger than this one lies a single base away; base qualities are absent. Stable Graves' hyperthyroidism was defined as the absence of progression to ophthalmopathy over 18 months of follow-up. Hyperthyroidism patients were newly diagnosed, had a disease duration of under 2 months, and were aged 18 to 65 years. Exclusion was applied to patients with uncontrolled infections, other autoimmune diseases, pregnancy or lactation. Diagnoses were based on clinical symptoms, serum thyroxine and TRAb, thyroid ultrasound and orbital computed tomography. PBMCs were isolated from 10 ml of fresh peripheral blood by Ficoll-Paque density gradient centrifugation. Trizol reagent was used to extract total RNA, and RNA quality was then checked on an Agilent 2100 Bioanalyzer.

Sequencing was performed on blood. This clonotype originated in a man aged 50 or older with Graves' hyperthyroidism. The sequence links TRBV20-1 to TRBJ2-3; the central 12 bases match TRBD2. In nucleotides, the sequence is TGCAGTGCTGGTGGGCTAGCGGGAGGGTTGAGAGATACGCAGTATTTT. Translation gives CSAGGLAGGLRDTQYF.